These 22 T cell receptor beta chains were all obtained from the same sample, sequenced in a study of beta chain features in type 1 diabetes (dated by TCRdb to the late 2010s). What these receptors recognize is not known. Library creation used the immunoSEQ multiplex PCR assay. The entire amount of isolated RNA was reverse transcribed using the High Capacity cDNA Reverse Transcription Kit, so the sequenced TCRB transcripts were expressed ones. The source is immuneACCESS, and TCRdb retained only in-frame sequences with V and J called. Part of the clones is not carried over; for the studies checked, unresolved V genes explain less than half of this, and the remainder is unexplained. The sample table records 350,000 to 450,000 clones; around 12% of these occur just once. Of the sample, roughly 0.0097% falls within the top ten clones. Broader findings and caveats from the paper: A moderate but significant shortening of TCRB CDR3 length was observed in type 1 diabetes patients in all four CD4+ subsets.

The sample taken for sequencing was naive CD4+ T cells from blood. Reading the label with the study, this specimen's cell subset or site is: true naive CD4+ T cells. The receptor set was obtained from a woman aged 18-30 years with type 1 diabetes.

The rearrangement uses TRBV29-1 and TRBJ2-1, with 16 positions matching TRBD2. The ends lost 5 bases at V and 6 bases at J; junction bases unmatched: 7. The CDR3 has 16 residues. Germline lookup yields CDR1 SQVTM and CDR2 ANQGSEA. CDR3 nucleotides: TGCAGCGTTCAAAGGGGACTAGCGGGAGGGGGCAATGAGCAGTTCTTC. Protein: CSVQRGLAGGGNEQFF.

Only a few counts were recorded for this clone. The chain recombines TRBV28 with TRBJ2-1; 10 bases are a match to TRBD2. V trimming: 2 bases; J trimming: 10 bases; junction bases outside the gene matches: 8. The CDR3 has 15 residues. Germline V gene sequence: CDR1 MDHEN, CDR2 SYDVKM. The CDR3 region is CASSLGLAGVREQFF. The CDR3 DNA follows: TGTGCCAGCAGTTTAGGGCTAGCGGGAGTGAGGGAGCAGTTCTTC.

This clone came up a few times. J is TRBJ2-7 and V is TRBV9, with TRBD1 as a possible D gene (5 bases). V lost 0 bases and J 3 bases, leaving 10 bases between the germline ends. This CDR3 contains 14 residues. From germline, CDR1 is SGDLS and CDR2 YYNGEE. CDR3 in DNA: TGTGCCAGCAGCGTAGGGCAGGACAACTACGAGCAGTACTTC. Protein product: CASSVGQDNYEQYF.

This clone has just a few counts. The V and J genes are TRBV25-1 and TRBJ2-1; 14 bases line up with TRBD2. The CDR3 consists of 16 residues. The germline V gene has CDR1 MGHDK and CDR2 SYGVNS. V shed 4 bases, J shed 9 bases, and the junction held 8 bases outside the gene matches. CDR3: CASSVRLAGGPGEQFF. As DNA, the CDR3 is TGTGCCAGCAGTGTTAGACTAGCGGGAGGGCCGGGTGAGCAGTTCTTC.

The chain combines TRBV30 with TRBJ1-2, with D hard to call. The germline V and J ends were trimmed by 2 bases and 8 bases, with 15 bases remaining between them. In germline, CDR1 is GTSNPN, CDR2 SVGIG (reference sequence). CDR3 length equals 13 residues. The CDR3: CAWSRKAAAGYTF. DNA of the CDR3: TGTGCCTGGAGTAGGAAGGCAGCGGCAGGCTACACCTTC.

The rearrangement uses TRBV6-5 and TRBJ1-2; TRBD1 might be the D (6 bases). CDR3 length: 14 amino acids. Trimming took off 2 bases at V and 4 bases at J, with 11 bases between the two ends. Germline values: CDR1 MNHEY, CDR2 SVGAGI. DNA for the CDR3: TGTGCCAGCAGTTACGCTCAGGGGATCTATGGCTACACCTTC. This translates into CASSYAQGIYGYTF.

This rearrangement joins TRBV7-2 to TRBJ2-5; D not resolved. Germline V gene data show CDR1 as SGHTA and CDR2 as FQGNSA. V was shortened by 1 base and J by 4 bases, with 7 bases between the two germline ends. The CDR3 extends over 13 amino acids. CDR3 coding DNA: TGTGCCAGCAGCTTAGGCAGGTTAGAGACCCAGTACTTC. It codes for CASSLGRLETQYF.

The chain employs TRBV4-3 and TRBJ2-2, with a possible D match to TRBD1 (5 bases). Germline V gene data show CDR1 as LGHNA and CDR2 as YSLEER. Trimming took off 3 bases at V and 1 base at J, with 15 bases between the two ends. The CDR3 has 17 amino acids. The CDR3 DNA reads TGCGCCAGCAGCCACCCGGCGATCGGACAGAACACCGGGGAGCTGTTTTTT. It specifies CASSHPAIGQNTGELFF.

This clone was seen only a few times. The chain joins TRBV7-2 to TRBJ2-5; 9 bases are shared with TRBD2. Germline CDR1 and CDR2: SGHTA and FQGNSA. CDR3 length equals 14 residues. J gave up 1 base and V 6 bases, and 3 bases lay outside the gene matches. Written as DNA, the CDR3 is TGTGCCAGCAGACTTAGCGGGGGCCAAGAGACCCAGTACTTC. Its protein is CASRLSGGQETQYF.

This clone was counted a few times. The rearrangement links TRBV6-1 to TRBJ2-7; D remains unclear. Trimming stripped 2 bases from V and 11 bases from J, with 16 bases between. The CDR3 spans 13 residues. Germline CDR1 reads MNHNS; CDR2 reads SASEGT. CDR3 sequence reads: CASSERISVEEYF. In DNA form, the CDR3 reads TGTGCCAGCAGTGAAAGAATCAGTGTAGAGGAGTACTTC.

This clone occurred a few times. The gene calls are TRBV11-2 and TRBJ1-4, with D maybe TRBD1 (6 bases). CDR3 length: 15 amino acids. CDR1 SGHAT and CDR2 FQNNGV come from the germline V gene. Between the trimmed V and J ends, which lost 5 bases and 8 bases, there was a span of 18 bases. The CDR3 coding sequence is TGTGCCAGCAGCCCTCAGACAGGTCTCCGGGAAAAACTGTTTTTT. This codes for CASSPQTGLREKLFF.

There are a few counts of this clone. This rearrangement joins TRBV29-1 to TRBJ1-3; D gene unclear. The CDR3 loop spans 14 amino acids. CDR1 is SQVTM and CDR2 is ANQGSEA in the germline V gene. V was clipped by 3 bases and J by 4 bases, with 13 bases between them. The CDR3 DNA sequence: TGCAGCGTTGATGGATCTCCAGGCGGAAACACCATATATTTT. This codes for CSVDGSPGGNTIYF.

This clone came up a few times. This chain connects TRBV13 to TRBJ1-5; 12 nucleotides match TRBD1. CDR1 is PRHDT, CDR2 FYEKMQ, per germline (reference sequence). The trim removed 4 bases at V and 7 bases at J, leaving 2 bases unmatched. This CDR3 spans 14 amino acids. In nucleotides, the CDR3 is TGTGCCAGCAGCTCGGGGACAGGGGGCCAGCCCCAGCATTTT. It specifies CASSSGTGGQPQHF. Filled out from reference TRBV13 and TRBJ1-5, the complete variable domain reads AAGVIQSPRHLIKEKRETATLKCYPIPRHDTVYWYQQGPGQDPQFLISFYEKMQSDKGSIPDRFSAQQFSDYHSELNMSSLELGDSALYFCASSSGTGGQPQHFGDGTRLSIL.

This clone was seen more than once but under ten times. The J gene is TRBJ2-7, the V gene TRBV18; D possibly corresponds to TRBD2 (6 bases). The CDR3 loop spans 11 amino acids. Germline CDR1 reads KGHSH; CDR2 reads LQKENI. Trimming took 3 bases from V and 7 from J, leaving 7 bases between them. CDR3 amino acids: CASSPGREQYF. The CDR3 bases are TGTGCCAGCTCACCGGGGAGGGAGCAGTACTTC.

The chain links TRBV7-3 to TRBJ2-1; 7 bases are shared with TRBD2. CDR1 is SGHTA, CDR2 FQGTGA, per germline. The V segment lost 4 bases and the J segment 3 bases; nucleotides outside the gene matches: 6. The CDR3 length is 15 residues. The CDR3 sequence: CASSSWGGVYNEQFF. The DNA for the CDR3 is TGTGCCAGCAGCTCCTGGGGGGGAGTCTACAATGAGCAGTTCTTC.

Here the CDR3 DNA reads TGTGCCAGCAGTTTGAGAGTCGAGAAACTGTTTTTT. Its protein product is CASSLRVEKLFF. The gene calls are TRBV28 and TRBJ1-4; unclear D gene. This CDR3 is 12 amino acids long. Trimming removed 3 bases at V and 11 bases at J, with 10 bases between. Germline V lookup: CDR1 MDHEN, CDR2 SYDVKM.

This clone was detected only a few times. The chain joins TRBV12-5 to TRBJ2-3; D perhaps matches TRBD2 (5 bases). The germline CDR1 and CDR2 sequences are LGHNT and FRNRAP. This CDR3 has 17 residues. Trimming cost V 0 bases and J 0 bases, with 13 bases left between them. The CDR3 region is CASGLVRSSSSTDTQYF. Here the CDR3 DNA reads TGTGCTAGTGGTTTGGTACGATCTAGCTCAAGCACAGATACGCAGTATTTT.

The V call is TRBV29-1, the J call TRBJ1-2; D is possibly TRBD1 (6 bases). CDR3 size: 13 residues. V lost 6 bases and J lost 4, with 15 bases in between. CDR1 SQVTM and CDR2 ANQGSEA come from the germline V gene. The CDR3 DNA reads as TGCAGCGTGAAAAAACAGGGTCCCTATGGCTACACCTTC. Translating it yields CSVKKQGPYGYTF.

The chain couples TRBV16 to TRBJ2-1, with 8 bases fitting TRBD1. Germline CDR1 KGHSY, CDR2 FQNENV. The CDR3 totals 15 residues. V shed 8 bases, J shed 3 bases, and the junction held 9 bases outside the gene matches. CDR3 residues: CASSPTGAGYNEQFF. As DNA, the CDR3 is TGTGCCAGCTCCCCGACAGGGGCCGGCTACAATGAGCAGTTCTTC.

This clone has only one observation. The chain links TRBV10-3 to TRBJ1-1; perhaps TRBD1 as D (5 bases). Trimming removed 10 bases at V and 3 bases at J, with 15 bases between. The CDR3 spans 13 residues. CDR1 is ENHRY, CDR2 SYGVKD, per germline. CDR3 in amino acids: CATQPGGDTEAFF. CDR3 sequence (DNA): TGTGCCACCCAGCCCGGGGGGGACACTGAAGCTTTCTTT.

This sequence joins TRBV6-4 and TRBJ2-3, with 10 nucleotides matching TRBD2. CDR3 length equals 15 residues. The germline V gene encodes CDR1 MRHNA and CDR2 SNTAGT. The V and J ends lost 5 bases and 4 bases, in that order; junction bases with no gene match: 6. The CDR3 DNA reads as TGTGCCAGCAGTCTTACGCTAGCGGGAGCAGATACGCAGTATTTT. Translation gives CASSLTLAGADTQYF.

This chain joins TRBV30 and TRBJ1-1; D is perhaps TRBD1 (6 bases). Germline CDR1 GTSNPN, CDR2 SVGIG (reference sequence). The V gene lost 4 bases and the J gene lost 4 bases, with 16 bases spanning the gap. This CDR3 region has 14 residues. The chain's CDR3 is CAWTQGRGGTEAFF. In DNA, the CDR3 is TGTGCCTGGACCCAAGGCAGGGGTGGCACTGAAGCTTTCTTT. Looking up the rest from reference TRBV30 and TRBJ1-1 gives the full variable domain: SQTIHQWPATLVQPVGSPLSLECTVEGTSNPNLYWYRQAAGRGLQLLFYSVGIGQISSEVPQNLSASRPQDRQFILSSKKLLLSDSGFYLCAWTQGRGGTEAFFGQGTRLTVV.